Listed below are T cell receptor beta chains from one sample, sequenced in a study of CD8+CD57+ T cells in acquired aplastic anemia. TCRdb itself ran the reads through MiXCR, one entry per CDR3 protein. This table holds approximately 21,000 distinct CDR3 sequences, almost 40% found once. The sample was CD8+CD57+ T cells sorted from PBMCs. The receptors here all came from a human donor with aplastic anemia. Each CDR3 is given with its conserved first and last residue. The D gene is left open where the match is weak. Clone sizes are given selectively: once, few, many, or a class where the clone is expanded.

size: NA
D: NA
V: TRBV15
J: TRBJ2-5
CDR3: CATSREGAFGETQYF
DNA: TGTGCCACCAGCAGAGAGGGGGCCTTCGGGGAGACCCAGTACTTC

size: many
D: NA
V: TRBV7-9
J: TRBJ1-1
CDR3: CASSSRDDSVVGTEAFF
DNA: TGTGCCAGCAGCAGCCGGGACGATTCCGTTGTTGGGACTGAAGCTTTCTTT

size: NA
D: NA
V: TRBV5-7
J: TRBJ2-7
CDR3: CASGWVNEQYF
DNA: TGTGCCAGCGGCTGGGTCAACGAGCAGTACTTC

size: NA
D: NA
V: TRBV7-6
J: TRBJ2-1
CDR3: CASSPRWVRVGTHNEQFF
DNA: TGTGCCAGCTCACCCCGTTGGGTCAGGGTGGGGACCCACAATGAGCAGTTCTTC

size: NA
D: TRBD1
V: TRBV28
J: TRBJ1-5
CDR3: CASSALQGASNQPQHF
DNA: TGTGCCAGCAGCGCCTTGCAGGGGGCAAGCAATCAGCCCCAGCATTTT

size: NA
D: TRBD1
V: TRBV7-8
J: TRBJ2-1
CDR3: CASSLKGAFNRLEQFF
DNA: TGTGCCAGCAGCCTAAAGGGGGCGTTTAATCGCCTTGAGCAGTTCTTC

size: NA
D: NA
V: TRBV6-1
J: TRBJ1-2
CDR3: CASSSLFPGGYTF
DNA: TGTGCCAGCAGTTCCCTATTTCCAGGTGGCTACACCTTC

size: few
D: NA
V: TRBV7-2
J: TRBJ2-2
CDR3: CASSLFRGAGTGELFF
DNA: TGTGCCAGCAGCTTATTCCGGGGGGCAGGTACCGGGGAGCTGTTTTTT

size: few
D: TRBD2
V: TRBV5-4
J: TRBJ2-7
CDR3: CASSPAAGATYEQYF
DNA: TGTGCCAGCAGCCCAGCGGCGGGAGCAACCTACGAGCAGTACTTC

size: NA
D: NA
V: TRBV20-1
J: TRBJ2-1
CDR3: CSAESSGNEQFF
DNA: TGCAGTGCCGAGAGCTCGGGCAATGAGCAGTTCTTC

size: NA
D: NA
V: TRBV19
J: TRBJ2-3
CDR3: CASSIVTEAHTQYF
DNA: TGTGCCAGTAGTATTGTAACAGAGGCGCATACGCAGTATTTT

size: NA
D: TRBD2
V: TRBV20-1
J: TRBJ2-3
CDR3: CSAETSGSSDTQYF
DNA: TGCAGTGCCGAGACTAGCGGGAGCTCGGATACGCAGTATTTT

size: NA
D: TRBD2
V: TRBV20-1
J: TRBJ2-3
CDR3: CGARSASGGTDTQYF
DNA: TGCGGTGCTAGAAGCGCTAGCGGAGGCACAGATACGCAGTATTTT

size: NA
D: TRBD1
V: TRBV5-4
J: TRBJ1-4
CDR3: CASSLGGPTNEKLFF
DNA: TGTGCCAGCAGCTTAGGGGGCCCCACTAATGAAAAACTGTTTTTT

size: NA
D: NA
V: TRBV2
J: TRBJ2-3
CDR3: CASSDIRSTDTQYF
DNA: TGTGCCAGCAGTGATATTAGAAGCACAGATACGCAGTATTTT

size: NA
D: NA
V: TRBV5-1
J: TRBJ1-3
CDR3: CASSLLGQTSSGNTIYF
DNA: TGCGCCAGCAGTCTACTCGGTCAGACTAGCTCTGGAAACACCATATATTTT

size: many
D: NA
V: TRBV20-1
J: TRBJ2-3
CDR3: CSARFRGGDTQYF
DNA: TGCAGTGCTAGGTTTAGGGGGGGGGATACGCAGTATTTT

size: NA
D: NA
V: TRBV6-5
J: TRBJ1-1
CDR3: CASSYSSGHFGTEAFF
DNA: TGTGCCAGCAGTTACTCTTCCGGACATTTTGGGACTGAAGCTTTCTTT

size: NA
D: TRBD2
V: TRBV5-1
J: TRBJ2-1
CDR3: CASSLAGDHNEQFF
DNA: TGCGCCAGCAGCTTAGCGGGGGACCACAATGAGCAGTTCTTC

size: NA
D: TRBD2
V: TRBV6-6
J: TRBJ2-3
CDR3: CASSSGEGADTQYF
DNA: TGTGCCAGCAGTAGCGGGGAAGGGGCAGATACGCAGTATTTT

size: once
D: NA
V: TRBV19
J: TRBJ1-5
CDR3: CASQVLVSNQPQHF
DNA: TGTGCCAGTCAAGTGTTGGTAAGCAATCAGCCCCAGCATTTT

size: NA
D: TRBD1
V: TRBV5-1
J: TRBJ2-2
CDR3: CASSPGQGATGELFF
DNA: TGCGCCAGCAGCCCGGGACAGGGGGCAACCGGGGAGCTGTTTTTT

size: many
D: NA
V: TRBV4-2
J: TRBJ2-1
CDR3: CASSQERGTLALNEQFF
DNA: TGTGCCAGCAGCCAAGAGAGGGGGACTTTAGCACTCAATGAGCAGTTCTTC

size: NA
D: NA
V: TRBV6-5
J: TRBJ2-7
CDR3: CASSSLSGTREGEQYF
DNA: TGTGCCAGCAGTTCACTCTCCGGGACACGTGAAGGAGAGCAGTACTTC

size: many
D: TRBD2
V: TRBV20-1
J: TRBJ2-7
CDR3: CSANRGGGVYEQYF
DNA: TGCAGTGCTAATCGAGGCGGGGGGGTCTACGAGCAGTACTTC

size: NA
D: NA
V: TRBV25-1
J: TRBJ2-5
CDR3: CASSPDRSEETQYF
DNA: TGTGCCAGCAGCCCCGACAGAAGCGAAGAGACCCAGTACTTC

size: many
D: TRBD2
V: TRBV6-1
J: TRBJ2-1
CDR3: CASSLSGGASAEQFF
DNA: TGTGCCAGCAGTCTAAGCGGGGGGGCTAGTGCTGAGCAGTTCTTC

size: NA
D: NA
V: TRBV6-5
J: TRBJ1-6
CDR3: CASSGGQGDNSPLHF
DNA: TGTGCCAGCAGTGGTGGACAAGGAGATAATTCACCCCTCCACTTT

size: few
D: TRBD2
V: TRBV9
J: TRBJ2-3
CDR3: CASSAGLVPDTQYF
DNA: TGTGCCAGCAGCGCCGGACTAGTTCCCGATACGCAGTATTTT

size: NA
D: TRBD1
V: TRBV6-1
J: TRBJ1-1
CDR3: CASKGQENTEAFF
DNA: TGTGCCAGCAAGGGACAGGAGAACACTGAAGCTTTCTTT

size: many
D: NA
V: TRBV10-1
J: TRBJ2-1
CDR3: CASSDTRGGYNEQFF
DNA: TGCGCCAGCAGCGACACGAGGGGTGGCTACAATGAGCAGTTCTTC

size: many
D: NA
V: TRBV20-1
J: TRBJ2-3
CDR3: CSAFRGNTQYF
DNA: TGCAGTGCCTTCCGTGGGAATACGCAGTATTTT

size: NA
D: NA
V: TRBV6-2/TRBV6-3
J: TRBJ2-1
CDR3: CASSPPNNEQFF
DNA: TGTGCCAGCTCACCACCCAACAATGAGCAGTTCTTC

size: NA
D: NA
V: TRBV6-1
J: TRBJ1-6
CDR3: CASSTDQGNYNSPLHF
DNA: TGTGCCAGCAGTACAGATCAGGGAAACTATAATTCACCCCTCCACTTT

size: many
D: NA
V: TRBV7-8
J: TRBJ1-2
CDR3: CASSPPTGELYTF
DNA: TGTGCCAGCAGCCCGCCGACCGGGGAGCTCTACACCTTC

size: many
D: TRBD2
V: TRBV20-1
J: TRBJ2-7
CDR3: CSASPLGTSGGYEQYF
DNA: TGCAGTGCTTCCCCGCTGGGGACTAGCGGGGGGTACGAGCAGTACTTC

size: NA
D: NA
V: TRBV10-3
J: TRBJ2-2
CDR3: CAISAYSPTGELFF
DNA: TGTGCCATCAGTGCGTATTCTCCCACCGGGGAGCTGTTTTTT

size: few
D: NA
V: TRBV28
J: TRBJ1-2
CDR3: CASSLGGQGGYTF
DNA: TGTGCCAGCAGTTTAGGGGGACAAGGGGGCTACACCTTC

size: NA
D: NA
V: TRBV13
J: TRBJ1-2
CDR3: CASSLSNYGYTF
DNA: TGTGCCAGCAGCCTAAGCAACTATGGCTACACCTTC

size: many
D: NA
V: TRBV20-1
J: TRBJ2-7
CDR3: CSARDPDRVYEQYF
DNA: TGCAGTGCTAGAGACCCCGACAGAGTCTACGAGCAGTACTTC

size: NA
D: TRBD2
V: TRBV7-6
J: TRBJ2-7
CDR3: CASSLEAGVYEQYF
DNA: TGTGCCAGCAGCTTAGAAGCGGGAGTCTACGAGCAGTACTTC

size: few
D: TRBD1
V: TRBV20-1
J: TRBJ2-1
CDR3: CSAPADRSLNEQFF
DNA: TGCAGTGCGCCAGCGGACAGGTCCCTAAATGAGCAGTTCTTC

size: NA
D: NA
V: TRBV5-4
J: TRBJ2-3
CDR3: CASGDSDTQYF
DNA: TGTGCCAGCGGGGATTCAGATACGCAGTATTTT

size: medium-sized
D: NA
V: TRBV7-6
J: TRBJ2-7
CDR3: CASSLGNGAYEQYF
DNA: TGTGCCAGCAGCTTAGGTAATGGGGCCTACGAGCAGTACTTC

size: NA
D: NA
V: TRBV20-1
J: TRBJ1-1
CDR3: CSARDWRWDTEAFF
DNA: TGCAGTGCTAGAGATTGGAGGTGGGACACTGAAGCTTTCTTT

size: NA
D: NA
V: TRBV12-3/TRBV12-4
J: TRBJ1-1
CDR3: CASRPGVDTEAFF
DNA: TGTGCCAGCAGACCCGGAGTAGACACTGAAGCTTTCTTT

size: few
D: TRBD2
V: TRBV7-9
J: TRBJ2-1
CDR3: CASSSGTSSYNEQFF
DNA: TGTGCCAGCAGCTCCGGGACTAGCAGTTACAATGAGCAGTTCTTC

size: NA
D: NA
V: TRBV7-9
J: TRBJ2-7
CDR3: CASSLAAGGYEQYF
DNA: TGTGCCAGCAGCTTAGCGGCCGGGGGCTACGAGCAGTACTTC

size: few
D: TRBD1
V: TRBV10-3
J: TRBJ2-7
CDR3: CAITLGQGPYEQYF
DNA: TGTGCCATCACCCTTGGACAGGGTCCCTACGAGCAGTACTTC

size: few
D: TRBD2
V: TRBV5-4
J: TRBJ2-3
CDR3: CATRREGADTQYF
DNA: TGTGCCACTCGGAGGGAGGGAGCGGATACGCAGTATTTT

size: NA
D: NA
V: TRBV27
J: TRBJ2-7
CDR3: CASSVQGPRRSYEQYF
DNA: TGTGCCAGCAGTGTCCAGGGGCCCAGAAGATCCTACGAGCAGTACTTC

size: few
D: NA
V: TRBV20-1
J: TRBJ1-3
CDR3: CSATDGGNTIYF
DNA: TGCAGTGCGACGGACGGCGGAAACACCATATATTTT

size: NA
D: NA
V: TRBV27
J: TRBJ2-7
CDR3: CASSLGANYEQYF
DNA: TGTGCCAGCAGTTTAGGCGCCAACTACGAGCAGTACTTC

size: NA
D: NA
V: TRBV19
J: TRBJ2-7
CDR3: CASSPSGTAPYEQYF
DNA: TGTGCCAGTAGTCCGAGCGGGACAGCCCCCTACGAGCAGTACTTC

size: NA
D: NA
V: TRBV2
J: TRBJ2-1
CDR3: CASSERSSYNEQFF
DNA: TGTGCCAGCAGTGAAAGGAGCTCCTACAATGAGCAGTTCTTC

size: few
D: NA
V: TRBV5-1
J: TRBJ1-2
CDR3: CASSLTGSHFGYTF
DNA: TGCGCCAGCAGCTTGACAGGGTCCCACTTTGGCTACACCTTC

size: few
D: NA
V: TRBV7-9
J: TRBJ1-4
CDR3: CASTKGLFNEKLFF
DNA: TGTGCCAGCACTAAAGGGTTATTCAATGAGAAACTGTTTTTT

size: NA
D: TRBD2
V: TRBV5-1
J: TRBJ2-3
CDR3: CASSSERDSKDTQYF
DNA: TGCGCCAGCAGCTCAGAGCGGGATTCGAAAGATACGCAGTATTTT

size: NA
D: NA
V: TRBV9
J: TRBJ2-7
CDR3: CASSLNGFLYEQYF
DNA: TGCGCCAGCAGCTTGAATGGATTTCTATACGAGCAGTACTTC

size: NA
D: TRBD1
V: TRBV29-1
J: TRBJ2-3
CDR3: CSLRTGTSTDTQYF
DNA: TGCAGCTTGCGGACAGGGACGAGCACAGATACGCAGTATTTT